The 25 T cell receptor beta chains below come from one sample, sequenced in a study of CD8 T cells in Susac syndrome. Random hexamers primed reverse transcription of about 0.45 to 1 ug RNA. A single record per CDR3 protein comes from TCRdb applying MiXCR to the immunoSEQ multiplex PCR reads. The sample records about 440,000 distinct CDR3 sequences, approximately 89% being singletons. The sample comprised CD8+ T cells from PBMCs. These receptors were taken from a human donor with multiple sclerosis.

CDR3 residues: CASPTPDSFYGYTF. In nucleotides, the CDR3 is TGTGCCAGCCCAACCCCGGACAGTTTCTATGGCTACACCTTC. The V and J genes are TRBV7-2 and TRBJ1-2; D might be TRBD1 (6 bases). This CDR3 contains 14 residues. V dropped 8 bases and J dropped 4 bases, with 17 bases sitting between them. Germline lookup yields CDR1 SGHTA and CDR2 FQGNSA. Complete variable domain (other parts from reference TRBV7-2 and TRBJ1-2): GAGVSQSPSNKVTEKGKDVELRCDPISGHTALYWYRQSLGQGLEFLIYFQGNSAPDKSGLPSDRFSAERTGGSVSTLTIQRTQQEDSAVYLCASPTPDSFYGYTFGSGTRLTVV.

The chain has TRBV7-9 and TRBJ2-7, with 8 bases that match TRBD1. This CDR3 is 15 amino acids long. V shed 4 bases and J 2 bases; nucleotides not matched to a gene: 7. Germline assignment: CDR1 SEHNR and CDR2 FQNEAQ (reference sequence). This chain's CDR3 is CASSSRTGSPYEQYF. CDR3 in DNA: TGTGCCAGCAGCTCCCGGACAGGGTCCCCCTACGAGCAGTACTTC. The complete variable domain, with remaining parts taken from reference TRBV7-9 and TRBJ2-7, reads DTGVSQNPRHKITKRGQNVTFRCDPISEHNRLYWYRQTLGQGPEFLTYFQNEAQLEKSRLLSDRFSAERPKGSFSTLEIQRTEQGDSAMYLCASSSRTGSPYEQYFGPGTRLTVT.

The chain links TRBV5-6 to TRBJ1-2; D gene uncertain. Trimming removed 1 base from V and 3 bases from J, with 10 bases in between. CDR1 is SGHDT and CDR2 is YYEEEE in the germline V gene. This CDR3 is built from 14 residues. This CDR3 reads CASSLTHLDYGYTF. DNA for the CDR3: TGTGCCAGCAGCTTGACACATCTGGACTATGGCTACACCTTC.

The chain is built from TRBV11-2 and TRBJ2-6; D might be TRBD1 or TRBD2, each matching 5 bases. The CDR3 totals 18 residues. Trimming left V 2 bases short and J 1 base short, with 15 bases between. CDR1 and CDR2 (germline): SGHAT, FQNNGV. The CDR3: CASSLFQGEKSGANVLTF. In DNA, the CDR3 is TGTGCCAGCAGCTTATTTCAAGGGGAGAAGTCTGGGGCCAACGTCCTGACTTTC.

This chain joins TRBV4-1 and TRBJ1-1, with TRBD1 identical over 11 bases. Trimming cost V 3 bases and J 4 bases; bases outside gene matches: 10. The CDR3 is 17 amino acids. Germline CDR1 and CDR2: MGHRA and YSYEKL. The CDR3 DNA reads TGCGCCAGCAGCCACACCCGGCTGGGGACAGGGGGCACTGAAGCTTTCTTT. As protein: CASSHTRLGTGGTEAFF.

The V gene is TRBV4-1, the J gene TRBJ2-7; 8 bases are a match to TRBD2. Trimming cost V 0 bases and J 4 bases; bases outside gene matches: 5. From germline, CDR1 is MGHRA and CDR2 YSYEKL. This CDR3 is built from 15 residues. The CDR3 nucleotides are TGCGCCAGCAGCCAAGAGAGAGGCGGGGGGTACGAGCAGTACTTC. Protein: CASSQERGGGYEQYF.

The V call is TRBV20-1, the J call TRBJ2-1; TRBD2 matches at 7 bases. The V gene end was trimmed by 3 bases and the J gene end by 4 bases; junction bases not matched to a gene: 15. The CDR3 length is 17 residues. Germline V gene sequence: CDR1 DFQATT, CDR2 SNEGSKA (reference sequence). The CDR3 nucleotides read TGCAGTGCTAGTTGGGCAAGCCCTTCCGGGGGGTACAATGAGCAGTTCTTC. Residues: CSASWASPSGGYNEQFF.

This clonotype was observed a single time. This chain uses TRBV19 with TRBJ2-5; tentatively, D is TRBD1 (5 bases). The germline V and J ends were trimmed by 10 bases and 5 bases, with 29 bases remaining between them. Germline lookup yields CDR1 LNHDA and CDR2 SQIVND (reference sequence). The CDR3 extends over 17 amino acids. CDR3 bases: TGTGCCACCCCCCCCCTACTTCGACAGCCATCTGGGGAGACCCAGTACTTC. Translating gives CATPPLLRQPSGETQYF. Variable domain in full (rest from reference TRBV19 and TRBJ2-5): DGGITQSPKYLFRKEGQNVTLSCEQNLNHDAMYWYRQDPGQGLRLIYYSQIVNDFQKGDIAEGYSVSREKKESFPLTVTSAQKNPTAFYLCATPPLLRQPSGETQYFGPGTRLLVL.

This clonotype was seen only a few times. The CDR3 reads CASSQALTYEQYF. CDR3 nucleotide sequence: TGTGCCAGCAGCCAGGCGCTTACCTACGAGCAGTACTTC. The chain links TRBV4-2 to TRBJ2-7; no definite D call. The CDR3 runs to 13 residues. Trimming stripped 3 bases from V and 2 bases from J, with 8 bases between. The germline gives CDR1 LGHNA, CDR2 YNFKEQ.

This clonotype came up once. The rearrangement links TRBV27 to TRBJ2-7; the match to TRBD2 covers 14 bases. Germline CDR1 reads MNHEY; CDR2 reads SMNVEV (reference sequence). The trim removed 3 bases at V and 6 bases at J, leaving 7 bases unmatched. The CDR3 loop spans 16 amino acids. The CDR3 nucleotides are TGTGCCAGCAGTTTTGGGACTAGCGGGAGTTTAGGCGAGCAGTACTTC. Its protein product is CASSFGTSGSLGEQYF.

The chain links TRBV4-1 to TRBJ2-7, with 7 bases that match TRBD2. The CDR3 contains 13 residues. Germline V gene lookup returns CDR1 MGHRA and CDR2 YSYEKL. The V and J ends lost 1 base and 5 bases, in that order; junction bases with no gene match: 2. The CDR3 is CASSQALADEQYF. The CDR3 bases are TGCGCCAGCAGCCAAGCCCTAGCGGACGAGCAGTACTTC.

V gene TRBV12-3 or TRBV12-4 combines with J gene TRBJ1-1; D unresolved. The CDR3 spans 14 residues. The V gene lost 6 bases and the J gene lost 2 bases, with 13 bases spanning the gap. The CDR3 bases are TGTGCCAGCAGCCCCCTCGAGACTAACACTGAAGCTTTCTTT. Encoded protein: CASSPLETNTEAFF.

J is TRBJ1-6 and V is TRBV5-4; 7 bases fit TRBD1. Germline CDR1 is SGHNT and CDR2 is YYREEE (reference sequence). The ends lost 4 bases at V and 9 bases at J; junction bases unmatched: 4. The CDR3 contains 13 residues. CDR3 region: CASSQGDGSPLHF. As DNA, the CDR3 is TGTGCCAGCAGCCAGGGGGATGGTTCACCCCTCCACTTT.

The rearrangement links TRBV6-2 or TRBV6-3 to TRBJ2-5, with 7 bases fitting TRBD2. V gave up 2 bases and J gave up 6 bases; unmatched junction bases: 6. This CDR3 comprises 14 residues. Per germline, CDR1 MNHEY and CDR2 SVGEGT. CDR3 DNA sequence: TGTGCCAGCAGTTACGGGGAGGGTACGAAGACCCAGTACTTC. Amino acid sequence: CASSYGEGTKTQYF.

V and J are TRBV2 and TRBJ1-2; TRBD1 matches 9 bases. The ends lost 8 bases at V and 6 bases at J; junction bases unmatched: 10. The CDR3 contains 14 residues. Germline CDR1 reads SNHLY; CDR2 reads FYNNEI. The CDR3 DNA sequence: TGTGCCAGCCATAAGCTGGACAGGGGCGATGGCTACACCTTC. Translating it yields CASHKLDRGDGYTF.

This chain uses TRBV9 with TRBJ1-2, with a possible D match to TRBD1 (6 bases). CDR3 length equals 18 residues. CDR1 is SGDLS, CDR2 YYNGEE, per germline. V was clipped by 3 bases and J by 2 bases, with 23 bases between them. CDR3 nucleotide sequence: TGTGCCAGCAGCGATAACACGGACAGATCCACATCGAACTATGGCTACACCTTC. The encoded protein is CASSDNTDRSTSNYGYTF.

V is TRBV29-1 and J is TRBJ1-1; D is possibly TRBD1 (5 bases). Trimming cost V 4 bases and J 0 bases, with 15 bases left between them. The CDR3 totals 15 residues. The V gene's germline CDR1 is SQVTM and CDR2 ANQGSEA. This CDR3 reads CSVVSLGGMNTEAFF. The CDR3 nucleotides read TGCAGCGTTGTTTCCCTGGGGGGTATGAACACTGAAGCTTTCTTT.

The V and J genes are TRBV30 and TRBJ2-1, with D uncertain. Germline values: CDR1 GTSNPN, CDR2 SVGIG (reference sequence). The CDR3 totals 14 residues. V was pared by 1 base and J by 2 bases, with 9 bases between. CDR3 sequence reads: CAWSGSFPYNEQFF. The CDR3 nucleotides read TGTGCCTGGAGTGGGAGTTTTCCCTACAATGAGCAGTTCTTC.

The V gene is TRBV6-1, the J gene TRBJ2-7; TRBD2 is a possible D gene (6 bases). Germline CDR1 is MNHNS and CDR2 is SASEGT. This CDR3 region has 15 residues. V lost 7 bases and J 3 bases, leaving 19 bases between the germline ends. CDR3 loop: CASIGFSGEDYEQYF. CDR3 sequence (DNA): TGTGCCAGCATTGGTTTTAGCGGCGAGGACTACGAGCAGTACTTC.

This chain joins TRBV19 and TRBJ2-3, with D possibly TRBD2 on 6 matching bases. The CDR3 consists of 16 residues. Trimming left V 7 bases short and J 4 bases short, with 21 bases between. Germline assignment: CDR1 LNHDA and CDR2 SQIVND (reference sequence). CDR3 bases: TGTGCCAGTACCCCCGGACCACACGAGCGGGCAGATACGCAGTATTTT. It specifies CASTPGPHERADTQYF.

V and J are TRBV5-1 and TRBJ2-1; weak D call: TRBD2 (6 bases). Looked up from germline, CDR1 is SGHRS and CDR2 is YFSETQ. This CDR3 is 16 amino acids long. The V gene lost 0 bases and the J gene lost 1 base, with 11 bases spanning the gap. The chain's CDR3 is CASSLVLEGSYNEQFF. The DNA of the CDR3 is TGCGCCAGCAGCTTGGTTTTGGAGGGGTCCTACAATGAGCAGTTCTTC.

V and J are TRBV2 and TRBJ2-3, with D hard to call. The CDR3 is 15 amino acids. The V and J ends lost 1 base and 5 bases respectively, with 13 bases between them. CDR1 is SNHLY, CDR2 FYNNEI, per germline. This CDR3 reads CASSEGQGPGDTQYF. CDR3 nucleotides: TGTGCCAGCAGTGAAGGTCAAGGACCCGGAGATACGCAGTATTTT. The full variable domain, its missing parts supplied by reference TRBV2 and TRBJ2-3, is EPEVTQTPSHQVTQMGQEVILRCVPISNHLYFYWYRQILGQKVEFLVSFYNNEISEKSEIFDDQFSVERPDGSNFTLKIRSTKLEDSAMYFCASSEGQGPGDTQYFGPGTRLTVL.

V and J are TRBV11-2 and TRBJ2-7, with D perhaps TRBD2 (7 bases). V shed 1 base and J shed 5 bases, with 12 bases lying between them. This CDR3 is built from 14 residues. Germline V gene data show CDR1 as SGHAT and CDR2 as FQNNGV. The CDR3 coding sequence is TGTGCCAGCAGCTTAGCGGGGGGCCAAAACGAGCAGTACTTC. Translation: CASSLAGGQNEQYF.

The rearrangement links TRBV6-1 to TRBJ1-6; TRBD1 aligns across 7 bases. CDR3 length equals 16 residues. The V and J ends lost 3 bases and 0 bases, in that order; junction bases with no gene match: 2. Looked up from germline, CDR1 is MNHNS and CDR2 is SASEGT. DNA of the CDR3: TGTGCCAGCAGTGAGAGGGACAGCTCCTATAATTCACCCCTCCACTTT. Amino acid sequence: CASSERDSSYNSPLHF.

The CDR3 sequence: CSARGRGNTEAFF. The CDR3 DNA is TGCAGTGCTAGGGGTCGGGGGAACACTGAAGCTTTCTTT. The chain carries TRBV20-1 and TRBJ1-1; D is undetermined. Germline V gives CDR1 DFQATT, CDR2 SNEGSKA (reference sequence). Trimming stripped 3 bases from V and 1 base from J, with 9 bases between. The CDR3 is made up of 13 amino acids.